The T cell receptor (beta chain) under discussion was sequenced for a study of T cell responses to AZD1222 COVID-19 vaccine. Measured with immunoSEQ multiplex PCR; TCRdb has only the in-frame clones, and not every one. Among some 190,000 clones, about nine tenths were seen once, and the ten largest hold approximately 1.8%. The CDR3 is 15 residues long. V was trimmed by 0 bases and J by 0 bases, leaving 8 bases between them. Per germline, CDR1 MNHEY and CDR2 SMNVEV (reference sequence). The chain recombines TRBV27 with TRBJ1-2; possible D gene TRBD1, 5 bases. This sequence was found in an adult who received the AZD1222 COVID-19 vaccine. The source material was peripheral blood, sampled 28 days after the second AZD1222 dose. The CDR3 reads CASSLSGGANYGYTF. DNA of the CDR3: TGTGCCAGCAGTTTATCGGGGGGAGCTAACTATGGCTACACCTTC.